This paragraph reports one TCR beta chain. Its antigen is currently unknown. This sample was taken from a study of T and B cells in COVID-19 patients. Study results and caveats: Patients with COVID-19 reportedly showed strongly skewed T cell receptor beta variable and joining gene usage.

Blood genomic DNA input for TRB amplification was 250-500 ng. Unmatched junction bases numbered 11, after V lost 6 bases and J lost 2 bases. The CDR3 extends over 17 amino acids. The germline gives CDR1 SGHDN, CDR2 FVKESK. BIOMED2 TRB-A/B primer pools were used in multiplex TRB PCR. TCRdb re-called the multiplex PCR reads through MiXCR, storing one row per CDR3 protein. In the table there are 8,500 to 9,500 distinct CDR3 sequences, roughly two fifths of which are singletons. The receptor comes from a human donor with active COVID-19. The source material was blood. V usage is TRBV14 and J usage is TRBJ2-3, with 10 bases lining up with TRBD2. The CDR3 spells CASRPTFSGGNTDTQYF. The CDR3 DNA is TGTGCCAGCAGACCCACTTTTAGCGGGGGGAACACAGATACGCAGTATTTT.